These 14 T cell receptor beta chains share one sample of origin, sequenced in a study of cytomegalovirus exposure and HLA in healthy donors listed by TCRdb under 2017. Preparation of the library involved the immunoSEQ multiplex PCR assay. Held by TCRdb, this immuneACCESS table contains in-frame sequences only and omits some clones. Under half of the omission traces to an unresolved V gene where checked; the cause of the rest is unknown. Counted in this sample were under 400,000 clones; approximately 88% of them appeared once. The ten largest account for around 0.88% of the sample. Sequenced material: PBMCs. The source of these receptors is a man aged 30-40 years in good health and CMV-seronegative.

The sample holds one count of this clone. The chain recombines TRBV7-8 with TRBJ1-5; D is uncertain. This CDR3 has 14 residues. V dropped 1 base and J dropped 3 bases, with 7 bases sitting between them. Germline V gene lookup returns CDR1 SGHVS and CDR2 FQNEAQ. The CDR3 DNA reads TGTGCCAGCAGCTTAGACAGATCCAATCAGCCCCAGCATTTT. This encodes CASSLDRSNQPQHF.

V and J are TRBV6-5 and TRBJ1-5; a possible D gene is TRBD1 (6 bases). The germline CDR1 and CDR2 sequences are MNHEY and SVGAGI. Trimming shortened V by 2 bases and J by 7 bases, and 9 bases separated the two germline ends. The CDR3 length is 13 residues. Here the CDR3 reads CASSYAQGQPQHF. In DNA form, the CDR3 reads TGTGCCAGCAGTTACGCACAGGGACAGCCCCAGCATTTT.

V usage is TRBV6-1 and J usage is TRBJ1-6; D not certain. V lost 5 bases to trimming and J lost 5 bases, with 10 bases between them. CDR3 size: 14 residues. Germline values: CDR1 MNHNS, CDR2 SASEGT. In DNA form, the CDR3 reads TGTGCCAGCAGTTCCGGGAACCATAATTCACCCCTCCACTTT. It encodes CASSSGNHNSPLHF.

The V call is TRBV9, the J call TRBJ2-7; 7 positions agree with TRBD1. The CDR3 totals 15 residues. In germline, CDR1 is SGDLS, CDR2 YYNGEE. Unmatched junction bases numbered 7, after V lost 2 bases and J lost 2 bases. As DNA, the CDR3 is TGTGCCAGCAGCGTGGCGACAGGGCCAGCCTACGAGCAGTACTTC. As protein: CASSVATGPAYEQYF.

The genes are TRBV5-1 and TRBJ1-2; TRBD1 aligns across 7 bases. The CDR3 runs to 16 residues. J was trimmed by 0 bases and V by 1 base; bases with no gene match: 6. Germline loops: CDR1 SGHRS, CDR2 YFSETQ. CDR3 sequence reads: CASSLSQGEPNYGYTF. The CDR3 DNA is TGCGCCAGCAGCTTGTCTCAGGGGGAACCTAACTATGGCTACACCTTC.

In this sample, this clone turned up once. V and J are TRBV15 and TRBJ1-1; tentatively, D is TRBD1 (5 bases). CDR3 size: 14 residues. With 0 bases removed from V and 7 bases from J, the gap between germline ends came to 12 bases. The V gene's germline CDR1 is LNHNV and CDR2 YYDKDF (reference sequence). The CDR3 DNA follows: TGTGCCACCAGCAGAGATCTGGGGGGATTTGAAGCTTTCTTT. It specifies CATSRDLGGFEAFF.

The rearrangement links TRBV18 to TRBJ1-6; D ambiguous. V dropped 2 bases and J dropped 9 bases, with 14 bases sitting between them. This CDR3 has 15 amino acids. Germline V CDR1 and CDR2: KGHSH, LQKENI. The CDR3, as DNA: TGTGCCAGCTCACCATACCGGGATCCCAGTTCACCCCTCCACTTT. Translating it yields CASSPYRDPSSPLHF.

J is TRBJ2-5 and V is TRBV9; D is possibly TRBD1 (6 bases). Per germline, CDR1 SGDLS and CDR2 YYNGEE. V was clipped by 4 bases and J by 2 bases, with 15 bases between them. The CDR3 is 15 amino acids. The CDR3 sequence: CASSSEGVGQETQYF. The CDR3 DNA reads TGTGCCAGCAGCTCCGAGGGGGTCGGGCAAGAGACCCAGTACTTC.

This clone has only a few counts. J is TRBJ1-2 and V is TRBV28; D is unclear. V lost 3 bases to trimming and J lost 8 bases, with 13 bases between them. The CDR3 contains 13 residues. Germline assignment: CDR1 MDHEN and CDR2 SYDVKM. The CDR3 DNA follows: TGTGCCAGCAGTTTTCGGGAAGTCGGAGGCTACACCTTC. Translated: CASSFREVGGYTF.

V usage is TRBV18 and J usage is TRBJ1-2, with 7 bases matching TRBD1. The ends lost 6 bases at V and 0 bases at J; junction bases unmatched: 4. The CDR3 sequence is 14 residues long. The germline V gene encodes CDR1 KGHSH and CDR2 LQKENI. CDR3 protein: CASSPGQTNYGYTF. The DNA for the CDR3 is TGTGCCAGCTCGCCGGGACAGACTAACTATGGCTACACCTTC.

This chain's CDR3 is CASSIDSLFQPQHF. CDR3 coding DNA: TGTGCCAGTAGTATTGACAGCCTTTTTCAGCCCCAGCATTTT. The J gene is TRBJ1-5, the V gene TRBV19, with D maybe TRBD1 (5 bases). From germline, CDR1 is LNHDA and CDR2 SQIVND (reference sequence). This CDR3 contains 14 residues. The germline V and J ends were trimmed by 3 bases and 6 bases, with 12 bases remaining between them.

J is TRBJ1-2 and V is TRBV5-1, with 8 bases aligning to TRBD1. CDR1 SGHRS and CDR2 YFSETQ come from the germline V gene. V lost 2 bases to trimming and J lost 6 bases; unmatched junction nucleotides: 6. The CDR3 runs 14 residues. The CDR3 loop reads CASSFQGADDGYTF. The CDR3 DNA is TGCGCCAGCAGCTTTCAGGGGGCGGACGATGGCTACACCTTC. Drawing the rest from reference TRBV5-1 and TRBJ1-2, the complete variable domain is KAGVTQTPRYLIKTRGQQVTLSCSPISGHRSVSWYQQTPGQGLQFLFEYFSETQRNKGNFPGRFSGRQFSNSRSEMNVSTLELGDSALYLCASSFQGADDGYTFGSGTRLTVV.

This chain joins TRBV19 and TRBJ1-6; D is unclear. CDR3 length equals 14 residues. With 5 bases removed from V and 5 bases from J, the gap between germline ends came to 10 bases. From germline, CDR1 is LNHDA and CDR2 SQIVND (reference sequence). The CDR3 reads CASSVQADNSPLHF. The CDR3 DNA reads TGTGCCAGTAGTGTTCAGGCCGATAATTCACCCCTCCACTTT.

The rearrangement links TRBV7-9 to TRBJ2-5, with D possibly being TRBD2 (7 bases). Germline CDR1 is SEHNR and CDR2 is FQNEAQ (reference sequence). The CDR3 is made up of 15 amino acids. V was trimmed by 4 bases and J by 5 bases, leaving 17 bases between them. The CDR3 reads CASSSHREGGETQYF. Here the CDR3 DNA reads TGTGCCAGCAGCTCACACAGGGAGGGAGGGGAGACCCAGTACTTC.